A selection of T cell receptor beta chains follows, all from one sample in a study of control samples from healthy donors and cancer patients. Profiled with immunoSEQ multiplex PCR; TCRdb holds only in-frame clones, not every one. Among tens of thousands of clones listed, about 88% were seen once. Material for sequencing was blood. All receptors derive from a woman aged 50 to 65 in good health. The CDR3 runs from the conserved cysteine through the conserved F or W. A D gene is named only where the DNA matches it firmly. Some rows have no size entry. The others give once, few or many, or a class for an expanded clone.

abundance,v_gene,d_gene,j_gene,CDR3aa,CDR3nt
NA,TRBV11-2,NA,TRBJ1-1,CASSLYTNTEAFF,TGTGCCAGCAGCTTATACACGAACACTGAAGCTTTCTTT
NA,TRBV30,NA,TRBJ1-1,CAWNMGHTEAFF,TGTGCCTGGAATATGGGGCACACTGAAGCTTTCTTT
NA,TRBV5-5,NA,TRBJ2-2,CASSWDVWNTGELFF,TGTGCCAGCAGTTGGGACGTTTGGAACACCGGGGAGCTGTTTTTT
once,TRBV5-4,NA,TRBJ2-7,CADEGDGEQYF,TGTGCCGACGAGGGAGACGGCGAGCAGTACTTC
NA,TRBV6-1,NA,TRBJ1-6,CASSDSLVSNSPLHF,TGTGCCAGCAGTGACAGTTTAGTCTCTAATTCACCCCTCCACTTT
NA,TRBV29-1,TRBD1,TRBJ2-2,CSLGDRNTGELFF,TGCAGCCTTGGGGACAGGAACACCGGGGAGCTGTTTTTT
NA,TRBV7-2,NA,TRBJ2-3,CASSLPGRNTQYF,TGTGCCAGCAGCTTACCAGGCCGAAATACGCAGTATTTT
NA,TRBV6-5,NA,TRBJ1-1,CASSAVLNTEAFF,TGTGCCAGCTCTGCGGTCTTGAACACTGAAGCTTTCTTT
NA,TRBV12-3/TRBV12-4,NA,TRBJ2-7,CASSLYPMGEQYF,TGTGCCAGCAGTCTCTACCCCATGGGCGAGCAGTACTTC
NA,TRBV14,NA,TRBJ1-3,CASSQGSGNTIYF,TGTGCCAGCAGCCAGGGTTCTGGAAACACCATATATTTT
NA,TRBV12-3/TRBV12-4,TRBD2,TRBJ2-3,CASSNLAGGLYF,TGTGCCAGCAGTAACCTAGCGGGGGGGCTGTATTTT
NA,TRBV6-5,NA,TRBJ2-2,CASRQTGTGELFF,TGTGCCAGCAGGCAAACAGGGACCGGGGAGCTGTTTTTT
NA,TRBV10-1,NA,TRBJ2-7,CASSEFPRSSYEQYF,TGCGCCAGCAGTGAGTTCCCAAGGAGCTCCTACGAGCAGTACTTC
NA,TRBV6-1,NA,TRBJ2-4,CASSEGARGNIQYF,TGTGCCAGCAGTGAGGGCGCTCGGGGAAACATTCAGTACTTC
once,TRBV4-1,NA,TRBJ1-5,CASSQVLTFNQPQHF,TGCGCCAGCAGCCAAGTTCTGACTTTTAATCAGCCCCAGCATTTT
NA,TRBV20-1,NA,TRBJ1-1,CSASSGLEVGTEAFF,TGCAGTGCTAGTTCGGGCCTTGAGGTAGGGACTGAAGCTTTCTTT
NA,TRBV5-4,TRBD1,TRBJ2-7,CASSFGTGYGYEQYF,TGTGCCAGCAGCTTCGGGACAGGGTACGGGTACGAGCAGTACTTC
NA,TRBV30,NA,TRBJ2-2,CAWSVRGRMNTGELFF,TGTGCCTGGAGTGTACGGGGCAGGATGAACACCGGGGAGCTGTTTTTT
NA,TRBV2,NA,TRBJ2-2,CASRGALRTGELFF,TGTGCCAGCAGGGGGGCCCTGAGAACCGGGGAGCTGTTTTTT
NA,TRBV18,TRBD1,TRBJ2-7,CASSPNRGSFYEQYF,TGTGCCAGCTCACCAAACAGGGGGAGTTTCTACGAGCAGTACTTC
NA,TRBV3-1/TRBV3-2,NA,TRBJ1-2,CASSQAGAFNYGYTF,TGTGCCAGCAGCCAGGCGGGGGCCTTTAACTATGGCTACACCTTC